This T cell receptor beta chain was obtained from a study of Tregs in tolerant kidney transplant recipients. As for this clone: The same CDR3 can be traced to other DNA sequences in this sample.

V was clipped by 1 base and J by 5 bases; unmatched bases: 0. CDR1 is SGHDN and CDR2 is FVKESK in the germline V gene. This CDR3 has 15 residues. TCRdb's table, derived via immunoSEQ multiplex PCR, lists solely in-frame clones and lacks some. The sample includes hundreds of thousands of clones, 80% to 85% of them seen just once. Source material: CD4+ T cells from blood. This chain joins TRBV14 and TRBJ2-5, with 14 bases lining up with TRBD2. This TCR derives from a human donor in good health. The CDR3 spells CASSQGLAGGETQYF. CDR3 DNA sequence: TGTGCCAGCAGCCAAGGACTAGCGGGGGGGGAGACCCAGTACTTC.